These T cell receptor beta chains were read from a single sample in a study of cytomegalovirus exposure and HLA in healthy donors. Sequencing used immunoSEQ multiplex PCR; TCRdb keeps in-frame clones, though not all of them. The sample consists of about 130,000 clones, about 81% of them appearing once. The sequenced material came from PBMCs. The source of these receptors is a middle-aged woman in good health and CMV-seropositive. Both conserved end residues are part of each CDR3. A D gene is named only where the DNA matches it firmly.

J gene,CDR3 length,D gene,V gene,CDR3 protein
TRBJ2-5,14,-,TRBV14,CASSPTALQETQYF
TRBJ1-1,12,-,TRBV18,CASSPSGQEAFF
TRBJ1-2,13,TRBD1,TRBV11-2,CASSFTGDYGYTF
TRBJ1-1,17,-,TRBV5-1,CASSLEAGALMNTEAFF
TRBJ2-2,15,-,TRBV6-1,CASTARPRGTGELFF
TRBJ2-1,16,-,TRBV27,CASSLSIGSSYNEQFF
TRBJ2-5,15,TRBD2,TRBV14,CASSPRLAGQETQYF
TRBJ2-7,15,TRBD2,TRBV10-3,CAISERLAGEHEQYF
TRBJ2-7,12,-,TRBV28,CASSWRVSEQYF
TRBJ1-1,12,-,TRBV27,CASSPQGNEAFF
TRBJ1-3,15,-,TRBV5-1,CASSLLPSSGNTIYF
TRBJ2-1,17,TRBD2,TRBV5-5,CASSLGTSGTIYNEQFF
TRBJ1-6,14,-,TRBV14,CASSPAGGLAPLHF
TRBJ2-1,14,TRBD1,TRBV28,CASSATGLGNEQFF
TRBJ2-2,15,TRBD2,TRBV11-2,CASSTGLAGSGELFF
TRBJ1-1,15,TRBD1,TRBV6-1,CASSEPGQGGTEAFF
TRBJ1-1,15,-,TRBV5-1,CASSLDLRGNTEAFF
TRBJ1-2,14,-,TRBV15,CATSSPGPLYGYTF
TRBJ1-5,14,-,TRBV18,CASSPKTGANPQHF
TRBJ1-1,15,TRBD1,TRBV4-3,CASSQEAGGRTEAFF
TRBJ2-7,12,-,TRBV5-1,CASSPQSYEQYF
TRBJ1-5,14,-,TRBV30,CAWSVGAGNQPQHF
TRBJ1-6,14,TRBD1,TRBV7-8,CASSRGTANSPLHF
TRBJ1-5,14,-,TRBV2,CASSDSGSNQPQHF
TRBJ1-2,13,TRBD1,TRBV11-2,CASSLRGDSGYTF
TRBJ1-3,14,-,TRBV10-2,CASQGFVEGNTIYF
TRBJ2-3,18,TRBD2,TRBV5-5,CASSSRTSGGISTDTQYF
TRBJ2-5,15,TRBD2,TRBV7-2,CASSLVTSGEETQYF
TRBJ1-1,13,-,TRBV11-3,CASSLESSGEAFF
TRBJ2-2,14,TRBD2,TRBV10-3,CASGTSGNTGELFF
TRBJ2-1,17,TRBD2,TRBV4-3,CASSQDPASGSRGEQFF
TRBJ2-1,16,TRBD2,TRBV14,CASSQETSGRWNEQFF
TRBJ1-5,13,-,TRBV5-1,CASSGGLGQPQHF
TRBJ1-5,13,-,TRBV4-3,CASSQQGGQPQHF
TRBJ1-4,16,-,TRBV28,CASSANPRTLNEKLFF
TRBJ2-1,16,-,TRBV5-1,CASRLLSAGHYNEQFF
TRBJ1-2,14,TRBD1,TRBV4-3,CASRRGDRGYGYTF
TRBJ2-7,15,-,TRBV27,CASSLEAGLTYEQYF
TRBJ2-1,15,TRBD2,TRBV9,CASSLGTSGVNEQFF
TRBJ2-5,13,-,TRBV19,CASNQDSQETQYF
TRBJ2-3,14,-,TRBV5-4,CASSFRQFTDTQYF
TRBJ2-1,15,-,TRBV6-5,CASSYSTGVKTEQFF
TRBJ1-2,13,TRBD1,TRBV2,CASNPGGDYGYTF
TRBJ2-5,12,-,TRBV27,CASRGRGETQYF
TRBJ2-5,15,TRBD2,TRBV28,CASSTAGGPPQPQYF
TRBJ1-1,13,-,TRBV6-1,CASGRQMNTEAFF
TRBJ2-7,14,TRBD1,TRBV10-3,CAIREDRGRNEQYF
TRBJ2-5,15,-,TRBV7-6,CASSSPTGYQETQYF
TRBJ1-1,13,-,TRBV7-9,CASSLTGHTEAFF
TRBJ2-6,15,-,TRBV2,CASSEIGAGANVLTF
TRBJ1-6,12,-,TRBV27,CASSFINSPLHF
TRBJ2-5,14,-,TRBV5-1,CASSLQVVQETQYF
TRBJ1-4,14,-,TRBV14,CASSQDLTSEKLFF
TRBJ2-7,14,-,TRBV5-4,CASSPGLGSYEQYF
TRBJ2-7,14,TRBD1,TRBV30,CAWSPTTGGYEQYF
TRBJ1-2,15,TRBD1,TRBV28,CASSLIGTGSYGYTF